Given below is one T cell receptor (beta chain) in context. The data originate from a study of OX40 agonist ivuxolimab in advanced cancers. The CDR3 sequence is 13 residues long. Trimming left V 2 bases short and J 3 bases short, with 8 bases between. In germline, CDR1 is MNHEY, CDR2 SMNVEV (reference sequence). Sequencing was performed with immunoSEQ multiplex PCR; in TCRdb, only in-frame clones are kept and a portion is missing. The data show roughly 48,000 clones, about 90% seen once. This chain uses TRBV27 with TRBJ2-7, with no clear D. Specimen: CD4+ or CD8+ T cells sorted from blood, collected in a trial of the OX40 agonist ivuxolimab. The clonotype originates from an adult with an advanced solid tumor such as melanoma, head and neck, liver or kidney cancer. This CDR3 reads CASSLGEIYEQYF. CDR3 coding DNA: TGTGCCAGCAGTTTAGGGGAAATCTACGAGCAGTACTTC.